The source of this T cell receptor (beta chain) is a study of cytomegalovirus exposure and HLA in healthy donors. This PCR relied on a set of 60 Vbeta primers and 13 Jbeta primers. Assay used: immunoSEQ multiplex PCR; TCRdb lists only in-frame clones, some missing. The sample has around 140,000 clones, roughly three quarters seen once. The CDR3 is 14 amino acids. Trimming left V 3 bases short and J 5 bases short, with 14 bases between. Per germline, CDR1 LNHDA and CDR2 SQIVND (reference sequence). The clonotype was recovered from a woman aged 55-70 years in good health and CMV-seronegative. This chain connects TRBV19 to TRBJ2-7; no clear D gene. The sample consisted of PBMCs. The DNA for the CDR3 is TGTGCCAGTAGTATTCGTGGCAGATCCGACGAGCAGTACTTC. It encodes CASSIRGRSDEQYF.